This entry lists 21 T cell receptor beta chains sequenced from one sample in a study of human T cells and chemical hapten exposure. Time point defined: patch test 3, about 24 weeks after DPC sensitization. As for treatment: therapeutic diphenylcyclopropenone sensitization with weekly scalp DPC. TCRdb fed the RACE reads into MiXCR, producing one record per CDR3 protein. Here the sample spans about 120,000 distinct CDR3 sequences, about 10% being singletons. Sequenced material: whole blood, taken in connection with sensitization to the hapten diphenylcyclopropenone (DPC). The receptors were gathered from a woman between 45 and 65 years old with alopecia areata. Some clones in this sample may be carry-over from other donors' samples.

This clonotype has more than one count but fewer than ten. In DNA, the CDR3 is TGCAGTGCCCCCGATAGCGGGACATCCACAGATACGCAGTATTTT. Translating gives CSAPDSGTSTDTQYF. V is TRBV20-1 and J is TRBJ2-3; 8 bases are shared with TRBD2. Germline CDR1 reads DFQATT; CDR2 reads SNEGSKA (reference sequence). This CDR3 has 15 residues. V trimming: 6 bases; J trimming: 2 bases; junction bases outside the gene matches: 10.

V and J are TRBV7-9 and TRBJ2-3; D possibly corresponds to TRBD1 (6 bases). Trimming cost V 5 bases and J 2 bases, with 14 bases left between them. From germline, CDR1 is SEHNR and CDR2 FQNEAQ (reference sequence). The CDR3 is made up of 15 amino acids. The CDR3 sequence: CASSLSRGPTDTQYF. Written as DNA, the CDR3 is TGTGCCAGCAGCCTCTCCAGGGGCCCCACAGATACGCAGTATTTT.

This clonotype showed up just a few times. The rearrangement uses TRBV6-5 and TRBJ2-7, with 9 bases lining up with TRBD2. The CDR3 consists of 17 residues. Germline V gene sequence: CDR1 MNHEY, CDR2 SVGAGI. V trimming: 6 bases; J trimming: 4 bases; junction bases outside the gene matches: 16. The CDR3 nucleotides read TGTGCCAGCAGCCAACAGACTAGCGGATACGACGAGTACGAGCAGTACTTC. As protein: CASSQQTSGYDEYEQYF.

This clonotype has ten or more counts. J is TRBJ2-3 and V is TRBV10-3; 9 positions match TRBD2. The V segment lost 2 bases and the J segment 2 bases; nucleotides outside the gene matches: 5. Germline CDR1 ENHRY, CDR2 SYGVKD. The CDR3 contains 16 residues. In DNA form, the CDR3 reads TGTGCCATCAGTGAGAGCGGGAGGCCCTTCACAGATACGCAGTATTTT. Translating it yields CAISESGRPFTDTQYF.

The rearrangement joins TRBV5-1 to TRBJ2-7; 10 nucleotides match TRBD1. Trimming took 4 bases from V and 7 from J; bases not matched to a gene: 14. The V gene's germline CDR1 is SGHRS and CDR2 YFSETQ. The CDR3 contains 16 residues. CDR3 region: CASSGGPGQGMEEQYF. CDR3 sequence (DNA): TGCGCCAGCAGCGGAGGACCGGGACAGGGGATGGAAGAGCAGTACTTC.

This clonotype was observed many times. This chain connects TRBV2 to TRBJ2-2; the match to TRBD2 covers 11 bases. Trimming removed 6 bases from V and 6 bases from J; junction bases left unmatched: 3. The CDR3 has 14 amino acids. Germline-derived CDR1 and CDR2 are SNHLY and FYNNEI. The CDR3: CASRQLAGAGELFF. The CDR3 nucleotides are TGTGCCAGCAGACAACTAGCGGGAGCCGGGGAGCTGTTTTTT.

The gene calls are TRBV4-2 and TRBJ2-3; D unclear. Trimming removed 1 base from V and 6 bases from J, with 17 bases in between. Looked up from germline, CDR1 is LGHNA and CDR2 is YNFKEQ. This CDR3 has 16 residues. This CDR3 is CASSQGSETGRDTQYF. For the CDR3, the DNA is TGTGCCAGCAGCCAAGGCAGTGAGACCGGCCGGGATACGCAGTATTTT.

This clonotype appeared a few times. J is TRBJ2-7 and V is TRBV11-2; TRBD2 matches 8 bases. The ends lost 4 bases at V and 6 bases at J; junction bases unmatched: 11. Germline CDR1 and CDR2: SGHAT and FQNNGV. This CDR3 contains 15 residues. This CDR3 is CASSSLLTSGGEQYF. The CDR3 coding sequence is TGTGCCAGCAGCTCACTCCTTACTAGCGGCGGCGAGCAGTACTTC.

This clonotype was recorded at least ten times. The CDR3 loop reads CASSLEPSGRALYF. DNA for the CDR3: TGTGCCAGCAGCTTAGAGCCTAGCGGGAGGGCCTTGTACTTC. The chain is built from TRBV11-2 and TRBJ2-7, with 12 bases identical to TRBD2. The CDR3 runs to 14 residues. Germline V gene lookup returns CDR1 SGHAT and CDR2 FQNNGV. V was clipped by 0 bases and J by 12 bases; unmatched bases: 6.

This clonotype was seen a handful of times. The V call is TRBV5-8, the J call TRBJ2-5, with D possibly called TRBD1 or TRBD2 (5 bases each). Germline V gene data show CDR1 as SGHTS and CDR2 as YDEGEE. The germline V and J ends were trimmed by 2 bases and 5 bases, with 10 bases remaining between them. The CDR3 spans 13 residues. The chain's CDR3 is CASSFSREETQYF. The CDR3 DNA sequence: TGTGCCAGCAGCTTTTCCAGGGAGGAGACCCAGTACTTC.

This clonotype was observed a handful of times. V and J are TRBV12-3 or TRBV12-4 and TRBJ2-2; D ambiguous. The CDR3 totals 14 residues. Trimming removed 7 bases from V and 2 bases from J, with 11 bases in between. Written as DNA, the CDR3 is TGTGCCAGCACCCCTTGGGCCAACACCGGGGAGCTGTTTTTT. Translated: CASTPWANTGELFF.

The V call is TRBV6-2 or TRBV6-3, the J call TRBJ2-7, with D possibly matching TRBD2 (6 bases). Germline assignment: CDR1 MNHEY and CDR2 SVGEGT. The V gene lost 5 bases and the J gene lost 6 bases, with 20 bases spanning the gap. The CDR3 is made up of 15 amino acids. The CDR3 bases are TGTGCCAGCAGTACCCCGGCGGGGACGCCTGTCGAGCAGTACTTC. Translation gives CASSTPAGTPVEQYF.

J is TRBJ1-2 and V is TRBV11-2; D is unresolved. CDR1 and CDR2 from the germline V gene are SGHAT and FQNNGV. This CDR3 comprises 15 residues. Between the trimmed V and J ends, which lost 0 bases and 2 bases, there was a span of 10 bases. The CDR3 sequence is CASSLEPAINYGYTF. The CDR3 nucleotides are TGTGCCAGCAGCTTAGAGCCAGCAATAAACTATGGCTACACCTTC.

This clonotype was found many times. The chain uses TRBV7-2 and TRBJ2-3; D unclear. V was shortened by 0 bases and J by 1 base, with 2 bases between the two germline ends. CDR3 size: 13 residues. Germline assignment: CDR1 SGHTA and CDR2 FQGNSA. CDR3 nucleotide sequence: TGTGCCAGCAGCTTAGCCCGCACAGATACGCAGTATTTT. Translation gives CASSLARTDTQYF.

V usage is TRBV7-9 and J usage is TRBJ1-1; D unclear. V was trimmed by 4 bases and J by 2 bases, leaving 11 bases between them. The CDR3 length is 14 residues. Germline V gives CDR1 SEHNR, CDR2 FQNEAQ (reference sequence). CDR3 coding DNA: TGTGCCAGCAGCTCTGACACGAGCAACACTGAAGCTTTCTTT. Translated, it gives CASSSDTSNTEAFF.

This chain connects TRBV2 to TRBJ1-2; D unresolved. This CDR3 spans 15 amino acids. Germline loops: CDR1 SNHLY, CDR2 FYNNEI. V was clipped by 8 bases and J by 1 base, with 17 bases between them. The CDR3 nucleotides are TGTGCCAGCCCGTCCCCCACACGCCTTAACTATGGCTACACCTTC. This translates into CASPSPTRLNYGYTF.

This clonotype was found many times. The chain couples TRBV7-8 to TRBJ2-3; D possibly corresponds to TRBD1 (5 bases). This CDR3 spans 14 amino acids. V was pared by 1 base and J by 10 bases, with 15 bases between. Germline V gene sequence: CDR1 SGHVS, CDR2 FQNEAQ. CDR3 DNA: TGTGCCAGCAGCTTAGGGTCAGGGAATGATCCGCAGTATTTT. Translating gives CASSLGSGNDPQYF.

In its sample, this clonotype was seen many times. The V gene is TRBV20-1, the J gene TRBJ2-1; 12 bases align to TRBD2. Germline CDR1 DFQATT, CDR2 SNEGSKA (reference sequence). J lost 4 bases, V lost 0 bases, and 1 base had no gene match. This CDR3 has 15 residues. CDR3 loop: CSARDLAGGYNEQFF. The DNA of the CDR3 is TGCAGTGCTAGAGATCTAGCGGGGGGGTACAATGAGCAGTTCTTC.

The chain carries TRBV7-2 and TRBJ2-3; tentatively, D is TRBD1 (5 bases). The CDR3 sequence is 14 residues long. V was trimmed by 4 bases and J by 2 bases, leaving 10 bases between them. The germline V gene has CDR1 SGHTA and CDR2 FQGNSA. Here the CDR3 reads CASSSQATTDTQYF. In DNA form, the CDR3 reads TGTGCCAGCAGCTCACAGGCGACCACAGATACGCAGTATTTT.

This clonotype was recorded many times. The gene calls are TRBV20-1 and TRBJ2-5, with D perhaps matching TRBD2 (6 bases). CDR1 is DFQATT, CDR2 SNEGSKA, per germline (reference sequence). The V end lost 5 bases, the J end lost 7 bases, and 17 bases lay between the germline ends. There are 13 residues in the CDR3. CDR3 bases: TGCAGTGCTCCCGGGGACGGGAGAGGGACCCAGTACTTC. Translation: CSAPGDGRGTQYF.

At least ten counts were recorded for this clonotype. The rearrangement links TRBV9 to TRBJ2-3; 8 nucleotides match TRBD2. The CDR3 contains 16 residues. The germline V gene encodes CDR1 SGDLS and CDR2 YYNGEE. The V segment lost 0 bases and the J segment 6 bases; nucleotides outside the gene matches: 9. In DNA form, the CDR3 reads TGTGCCAGCAGCGTAGAGTCGGGGGGGCCCAGGGATACGCAGTATTTT. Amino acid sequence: CASSVESGGPRDTQYF.